The 31 T cell receptor beta chains reported below all come from one sample, sequenced in a study of shared clonotypes between healthy human individuals. Sequencing was performed with immunoSEQ multiplex PCR; in TCRdb, only in-frame clones are kept and a portion is missing. The sample consists of around 980,000 clones, about four fifths of them appearing once. The sequenced material came from memory CD4+ T cells from PBMCs. Subset: CD45RA-negative fraction. These receptors were obtained from a man younger than 30 in good health. Some clones in this sample may be carry-over from other donors' samples.

The rearrangement uses TRBV5-1 and TRBJ2-5, with 9 bases lining up with TRBD1. The junction had 7 bases not matched to a gene; V was cut back by 0 bases and J by 4 bases. The CDR3 covers 16 residues. Germline V gene lookup returns CDR1 SGHRS and CDR2 YFSETQ. CDR3 DNA: TGCGCCAGCAGCTTGGTTGGGACAGGGAGTTTAGAGACCCAGTACTTC. Amino acids: CASSLVGTGSLETQYF.

The V gene is TRBV28, the J gene TRBJ2-3; tentative D call: TRBD2 (6 bases). Germline V gene sequence: CDR1 MDHEN, CDR2 SYDVKM. The CDR3 extends over 15 amino acids. The ends were cut back, 7 bases at V and 1 base at J, with 15 bases in the middle. CDR3 DNA sequence: TGTGCCAGCACCCTGGGACTTCAGCGCACAGATACGCAGTATTTT. It translates to CASTLGLQRTDTQYF.

The chain recombines TRBV6-1 with TRBJ2-1; TRBD2 aligns across 12 bases. Trimming took 4 bases from V and 8 from J; bases not matched to a gene: 9. CDR1 MNHNS and CDR2 SASEGT come from the germline V gene. The CDR3 consists of 16 residues. In DNA, the CDR3 is TGTGCCAGCAGTGCTCTAGCGGGAGGGATTGTGGATGAGCAGTTCTTC. The encoded protein is CASSALAGGIVDEQFF.

The chain employs TRBV25-1 and TRBJ1-1; 10 bases match TRBD1. Germline V gene data show CDR1 as MGHDK and CDR2 as SYGVNS. Unmatched junction bases numbered 7, after V lost 8 bases and J lost 10 bases. This CDR3 has 12 residues. The CDR3 sequence is CASGTGEGRAFF. The DNA for the CDR3 is TGTGCCAGCGGGACAGGGGAGGGCCGAGCTTTCTTT.

A word on this clone: Other DNA sequences in this sample translate to the same CDR3. This chain connects TRBV5-1 to TRBJ1-1; 11 bases agree with TRBD1. The germline V gene encodes CDR1 SGHRS and CDR2 YFSETQ. The CDR3 loop spans 13 amino acids. Trimming took 7 bases from V and 5 from J; bases not matched to a gene: 4. The CDR3 coding sequence is TGCGCCAGCGGACAGGGGGCTAATACTGAAGCTTTCTTT. As protein: CASGQGANTEAFF.

V gene TRBV10-3 combines with J gene TRBJ1-1, with D hard to call. This CDR3 is 14 amino acids long. V lost 0 bases and J 6 bases, leaving 11 bases between the germline ends. Germline V gene sequence: CDR1 ENHRY, CDR2 SYGVKD. CDR3 nucleotides: TGTGCCATCAGTGAGTCAGAGGACCGGGCTGAAGCTTTCTTT. It codes for CAISESEDRAEAFF.

The gene calls are TRBV5-1 and TRBJ1-5, with D tentatively TRBD1 (6 bases). The germline V and J ends were trimmed by 3 bases and 15 bases, with 19 bases remaining between them. Germline V CDR1 and CDR2: SGHRS, YFSETQ. This CDR3 has 13 amino acids. The chain's CDR3 is CASSSTGSGSSHF. The CDR3 DNA is TGCGCCAGCAGCTCTACAGGGTCCGGTTCCTCGCATTTT.

This clone was seen more than once but under ten times. This chain links TRBV5-6 with TRBJ1-4; D is uncertain. Germline V gene lookup returns CDR1 SGHDT and CDR2 YYEEEE. Trimming cost V 4 bases and J 8 bases, with 15 bases left between them. The CDR3 contains 14 residues. For the CDR3, the DNA is TGTGCCAGCAGCCCCCGACATAGGAGAGAAAAACTGTTTTTT. As protein: CASSPRHRREKLFF.

V and J are TRBV9 and TRBJ2-7; D ambiguous. Germline V gene data show CDR1 as SGDLS and CDR2 as YYNGEE. Trimming left V 0 bases short and J 6 bases short, with 13 bases between. CDR3 length equals 14 residues. As DNA, the CDR3 is TGTGCCAGCAGCGTAGCTTCCGCCGTAGGCGAGCAGTACTTC. This codes for CASSVASAVGEQYF.

This clone was seen a single time. The V call is TRBV6-1, the J call TRBJ2-1, with D perhaps TRBD2 (6 bases). V was cut by 0 bases and J by 0 bases, with 12 bases left in between. Germline V CDR1 and CDR2: MNHNS, SASEGT. This CDR3 is 17 amino acids long. CDR3 protein: CASSEAGSTSSYNEQFF. Here the CDR3 DNA reads TGTGCCAGCAGTGAAGCTGGGTCGACTAGCTCCTACAATGAGCAGTTCTTC.

The chain is built from TRBV5-1 and TRBJ2-1; 10 positions match TRBD2. CDR1 is SGHRS, CDR2 YFSETQ, per germline. The CDR3 spans 16 residues. V gave up 2 bases and J gave up 5 bases; unmatched junction bases: 7. The DNA for the CDR3 is TGCGCCAGCAGCTTTCTAGCGGGAGACCCCAACAATGAGCAGTTCTTC. Protein product: CASSFLAGDPNNEQFF.

The table lists this clone with a count of one. The chain employs TRBV6-1 and TRBJ1-3, with 7 bases lining up with TRBD1. The length of the CDR3 is 15 residues. From germline, CDR1 is MNHNS and CDR2 SASEGT. V trimming: 10 bases; J trimming: 0 bases; junction bases outside the gene matches: 9. The DNA for the CDR3 is TGTGCCACCAGAAGACAGGGCACCTCTGGAAACACCATATATTTT. Its protein product is CATRRQGTSGNTIYF.

The chain couples TRBV7-2 to TRBJ2-7; no clear D gene. Looked up from germline, CDR1 is SGHTA and CDR2 is FQGNSA. V gave up 5 bases and J gave up 3 bases, with 11 bases separating them. There are 13 residues in the CDR3. CDR3 in DNA: TGTGCCAGCAGCCGCAGCAGGAGCTACGAGCAGTACTTC. As protein: CASSRSRSYEQYF.

J is TRBJ1-4 and V is TRBV2; 9 nucleotides agree with TRBD1. This CDR3 comprises 13 residues. Germline V gives CDR1 SNHLY, CDR2 FYNNEI. Unmatched junction bases numbered 4, after V lost 6 bases and J lost 8 bases. CDR3 bases: TGTGCCAGCAGGATAGGACAGGGGGAAAAACTGTTTTTT. It is translated as CASRIGQGEKLFF. Full variable domain (outside the CDR3, taken from reference TRBV2 and TRBJ1-4): EPEVTQTPSHQVTQMGQEVILRCVPISNHLYFYWYRQILGQKVEFLVSFYNNEISEKSEIFDDQFSVERPDGSNFTLKIRSTKLEDSAMYFCASRIGQGEKLFFGSGTQLSVL.

This clone was observed a handful of times. V is TRBV9 and J is TRBJ1-1, with unresolved D. Germline CDR1 reads SGDLS; CDR2 reads YYNGEE. The CDR3 has 14 residues. V lost 1 base, J lost 3 bases, and 10 bases lay in between. CDR3 sequence reads: CASSVLPGYTEAFF. The CDR3 DNA follows: TGTGCCAGCAGCGTACTACCGGGCTACACTGAAGCTTTCTTT.

This clone was detected many times. The chain links TRBV5-6 to TRBJ1-1; D is unclear. Germline V CDR1 and CDR2: SGHDT, YYEEEE. This CDR3 is 12 amino acids long. V dropped 4 bases and J dropped 5 bases, with 9 bases sitting between them. The CDR3 DNA is TGTGCCAGCAGCAACGGGCCTACTGAAGCTTTCTTT. Translation gives CASSNGPTEAFF. Drawing the rest from reference TRBV5-6 and TRBJ1-1, the complete variable domain is DAGVTQSPTHLIKTRGQQVTLRCSPKSGHDTVSWYQQALGQGPQFIFQYYEEEERQRGNFPDRFSGHQFPNYSSELNVNALLLGDSALYLCASSNGPTEAFFGQGTRLTVV.

This chain joins TRBV20-1 and TRBJ2-2; D call uncertain. The CDR3 spans 11 residues. CDR1 DFQATT and CDR2 SNEGSKA come from the germline V gene (reference sequence). Trimming left V 6 bases short and J 6 bases short, with 8 bases between. The CDR3 spells CSAGRAGELFF. CDR3 in DNA: TGCAGTGCGGGAAGGGCCGGGGAGCTGTTTTTT.

A note on this clone: Other DNA sequences in this sample translate to the same CDR3. The rearrangement uses TRBV10-3 and TRBJ2-1, with a weak D call TRBD1 (6 bases). Germline assignment: CDR1 ENHRY and CDR2 SYGVKD. The germline V and J ends were trimmed by 0 bases and 9 bases, with 6 bases remaining between them. The CDR3 has 12 residues. The CDR3 region is CAISESGGEQFF. CDR3 nucleotides: TGTGCCATCAGTGAGTCAGGGGGTGAGCAGTTCTTC.

The V and J genes are TRBV9 and TRBJ2-3; the D gene is possibly TRBD1 (6 bases). The CDR3 consists of 14 residues. The ends were cut back, 5 bases at V and 2 bases at J, with 12 bases in the middle. In germline, CDR1 is SGDLS, CDR2 YYNGEE. The CDR3 DNA is TGTGCCAGCAGTCGGGACACATTCACAGATACGCAGTATTTT. Amino acid sequence: CASSRDTFTDTQYF.

The rearrangement links TRBV5-1 to TRBJ2-1, with 13 bases that match TRBD2. This CDR3 is 16 amino acids long. V lost 4 bases and J lost 2; bases outside the gene matches: 3. CDR1 is SGHRS, CDR2 YFSETQ, per germline. As DNA, the CDR3 is TGCGCCAGCAGCCAGGGGACTAGCGGGGCCTACAATGAGCAGTTCTTC. It codes for CASSQGTSGAYNEQFF.

The chain uses TRBV28 and TRBJ1-2; D call uncertain. The germline gives CDR1 MDHEN, CDR2 SYDVKM. V lost 5 bases and J lost 2, with 9 bases in between. The CDR3 spans 13 residues. CDR3 sequence reads: CASSMMGNYGYTF. CDR3 bases: TGTGCCAGCAGTATGATGGGGAACTATGGCTACACCTTC.

This chain uses TRBV30 with TRBJ1-5; D is unclear. CDR1 is GTSNPN and CDR2 is SVGIG in the germline V gene (reference sequence). V shed 0 bases and J shed 7 bases, with 7 bases lying between them. The CDR3 length is 12 residues. As DNA, the CDR3 is TGTGCCTGGAGTGTAGAGGACCAGCCCCAGCATTTT. Its translation: CAWSVEDQPQHF.

V is TRBV28 and J is TRBJ2-3; possibly TRBD1 for D (5 bases). The CDR3 runs 15 residues. The germline V and J ends were trimmed by 2 bases and 1 base, with 10 bases remaining between them. Germline lookup yields CDR1 MDHEN and CDR2 SYDVKM. CDR3 region: CASSLIGAGTDTQYF. CDR3 coding DNA: TGTGCCAGCAGTTTAATAGGGGCGGGCACAGATACGCAGTATTTT. The entire variable domain, with the rest obtained from reference TRBV28 and TRBJ2-3, is as follows: DVKVTQSSRYLVKRTGEKVFLECVQDMDHENMFWYRQDPGLGLRLIYFSYDVKMKEKGDIPEGYSVSREKKERFSLILESASTNQTSMYLCASSLIGAGTDTQYFGPGTRLTVL.

V gene TRBV28 combines with J gene TRBJ2-3; D remains ambiguous. Between the trimmed V and J ends, which lost 1 base and 0 bases, there was a span of 11 bases. Germline CDR1 is MDHEN and CDR2 is SYDVKM. This CDR3 is built from 16 residues. The CDR3 spells CASSLFEPLSTDTQYF. The DNA of the CDR3 is TGTGCCAGCAGTTTATTCGAACCCCTTAGCACAGATACGCAGTATTTT.

V is TRBV12-2 and J is TRBJ1-3; the table's D call, TRBD1, was not checked against the DNA. TRBV12-2 is a known pseudogene. CDR3 length equals 20 residues. The CDR3 region has the DNA TGTGCAAGTCGCTTAGTCTTCCGGGACAGCCAGTCTAGCTCTGGAAACACCATATATTTT. Its protein is CASRLVFRDSQSSSGNTIYF.

This chain uses TRBV4-1 with TRBJ2-1, with 9 positions matching TRBD2. The CDR3 contains 15 residues. Per the germline V gene, CDR1 is MGHRA and CDR2 is YSYEKL. V lost 4 bases and J lost 3; bases outside the gene matches: 4. The CDR3, as DNA: TGCGCCAGCAGCCCCTTAGCGGGAGTCTACAATGAGCAGTTCTTC. Its protein product is CASSPLAGVYNEQFF.

The rearrangement joins TRBV28 to TRBJ2-1; D is uncertain. Germline loops: CDR1 MDHEN, CDR2 SYDVKM. The CDR3 is 14 residues long. V lost 1 base and J lost 10, with 14 bases in between. The CDR3 loop is CASSLLGLQVEQFF. CDR3 DNA sequence: TGTGCCAGCAGTTTATTGGGTCTCCAGGTCGAGCAGTTCTTC.

J is TRBJ1-2 and V is TRBV5-1; 7 bases are shared with TRBD1. CDR1 is SGHRS and CDR2 is YFSETQ in the germline V gene. There are 13 residues in the CDR3. After removal of 5 bases from V and 4 bases from J, the junction contained 5 bases not matched to a gene. CDR3 sequence: CASRVAGGYGYTF. The CDR3 region has the DNA TGCGCCAGCAGGGTGGCAGGGGGCTATGGCTACACCTTC.

CDR3: CASSLSGRKWETQYF. CDR3 sequence (DNA): TGTGCCAGCAGCCTTAGCGGGAGAAAGTGGGAGACCCAGTACTTC. The genes are TRBV5-4 and TRBJ2-5, with 9 bases matching TRBD2. With 4 bases clipped from V and 5 bases from J, the junction kept 9 bases outside the gene matches. Germline V lookup: CDR1 SGHNT, CDR2 YYREEE (reference sequence). The CDR3 is made up of 15 amino acids.

The rearrangement links TRBV10-1 to TRBJ2-7; TRBD2 agrees at 8 bases. V was pared by 5 bases and J by 6 bases, with 9 bases of the junction left unmatched. The CDR3 loop spans 14 amino acids. In germline, CDR1 is WNHNN, CDR2 SYGVQD (reference sequence). This chain's CDR3 is CASSRPGLGGEQYF. CDR3 DNA: TGCGCCAGCAGTCGACCGGGACTAGGAGGCGAGCAGTACTTC.

This chain joins TRBV2 and TRBJ2-1; TRBD2 aligns across 10 bases. This CDR3 spans 14 amino acids. Per germline, CDR1 SNHLY and CDR2 FYNNEI. V dropped 7 bases and J dropped 8; count of bases not matched to a gene: 8. This chain's CDR3 is CASTKREGWDEQFF. The CDR3 coding sequence is TGTGCCAGCACTAAGCGGGAGGGCTGGGATGAGCAGTTCTTC.